This entry is about one TCR beta chain. The sample originates from a study of blood T cell repertoires in COVID-19. Some clones are missing from TCRdb's copy, which holds only in-frame ones; the method was immunoSEQ multiplex PCR. The repertoire holds 400,000 to 550,000 clones, with around 90% as singletons. The CDR3 has 17 residues. V lost 4 bases, J lost 0 bases, and 7 bases stayed unmatched. Germline loops: CDR1 MDHEN, CDR2 SYDVKM. The study recruited people aged about 18 to 90 years across roughly 23 US areas. Cohorts were determined from participant-reported clinical history. The V and J genes are TRBV28 and TRBJ1-4, with 8 positions matching TRBD1. The source of this sequence is a woman between 18 and 30 years old with acute COVID-19. Sequencing was carried out using PBMCs or T cells enriched from blood (not recorded which). As DNA, the CDR3 is TGTGCCAGCAGTTCGACTTTACAGGGGGCAACTAATGAAAAACTGTTTTTT. This codes for CASSSTLQGATNEKLFF.